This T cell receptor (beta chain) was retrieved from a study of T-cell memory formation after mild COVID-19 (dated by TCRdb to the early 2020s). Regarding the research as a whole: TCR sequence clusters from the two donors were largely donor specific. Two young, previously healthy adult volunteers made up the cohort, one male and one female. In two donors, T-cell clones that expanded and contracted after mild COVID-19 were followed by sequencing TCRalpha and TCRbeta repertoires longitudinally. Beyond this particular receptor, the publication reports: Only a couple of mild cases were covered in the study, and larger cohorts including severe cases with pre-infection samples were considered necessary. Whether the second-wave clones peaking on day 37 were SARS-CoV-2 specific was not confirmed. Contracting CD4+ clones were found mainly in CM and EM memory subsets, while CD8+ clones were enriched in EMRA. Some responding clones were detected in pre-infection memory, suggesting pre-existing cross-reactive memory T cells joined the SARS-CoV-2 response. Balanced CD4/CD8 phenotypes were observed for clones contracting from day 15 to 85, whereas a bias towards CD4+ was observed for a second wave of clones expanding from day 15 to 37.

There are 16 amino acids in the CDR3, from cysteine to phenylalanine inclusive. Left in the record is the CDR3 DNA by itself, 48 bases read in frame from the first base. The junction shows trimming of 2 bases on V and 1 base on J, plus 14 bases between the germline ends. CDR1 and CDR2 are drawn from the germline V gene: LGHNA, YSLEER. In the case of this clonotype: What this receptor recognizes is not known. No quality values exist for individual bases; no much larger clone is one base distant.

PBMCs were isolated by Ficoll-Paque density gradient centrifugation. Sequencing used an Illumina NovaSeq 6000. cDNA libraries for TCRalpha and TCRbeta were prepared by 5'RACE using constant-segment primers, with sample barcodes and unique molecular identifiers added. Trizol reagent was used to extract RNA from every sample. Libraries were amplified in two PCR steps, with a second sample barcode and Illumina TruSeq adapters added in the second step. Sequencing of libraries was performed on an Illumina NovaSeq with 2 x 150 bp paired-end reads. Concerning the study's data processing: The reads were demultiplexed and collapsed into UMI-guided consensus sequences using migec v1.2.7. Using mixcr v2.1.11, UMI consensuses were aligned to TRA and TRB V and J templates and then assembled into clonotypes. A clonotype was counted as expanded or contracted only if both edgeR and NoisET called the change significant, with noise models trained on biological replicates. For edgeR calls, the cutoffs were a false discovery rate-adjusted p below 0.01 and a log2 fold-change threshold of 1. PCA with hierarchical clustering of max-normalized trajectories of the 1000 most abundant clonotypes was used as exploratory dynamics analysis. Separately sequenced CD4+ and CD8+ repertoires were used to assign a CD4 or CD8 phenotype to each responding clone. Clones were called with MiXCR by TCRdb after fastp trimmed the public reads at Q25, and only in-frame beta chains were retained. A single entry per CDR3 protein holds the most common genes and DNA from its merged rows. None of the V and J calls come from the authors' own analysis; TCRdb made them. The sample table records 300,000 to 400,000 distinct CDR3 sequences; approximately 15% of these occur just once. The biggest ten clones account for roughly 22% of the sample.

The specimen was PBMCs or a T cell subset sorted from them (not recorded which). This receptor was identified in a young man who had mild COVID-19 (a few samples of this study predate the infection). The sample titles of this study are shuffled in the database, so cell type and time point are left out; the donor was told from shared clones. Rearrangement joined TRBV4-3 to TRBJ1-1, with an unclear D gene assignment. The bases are TGCGCCAGCAGCCAATTAATGGTGTTTTCGAACACTGAAGCTTTCTTT. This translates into CASSQLMVFSNTEAFF.